One sample yielded the 27 T cell receptor beta chains listed below, sequenced in a study of OX40 agonist ivuxolimab in advanced cancers. The method behind the library was the immunoSEQ multiplex PCR assay. TCRdb re-hosts the immuneACCESS table, in-frame sequences only. Its copies lack some clones; in the studies checked, an unresolved V gene accounts for under half of them, and the cause for the rest is not known. The sample contains approximately 74,000 clones, around 80% of them found a single time. The top ten constitute 5% to 6% of the sample. The sample here was CD4+ or CD8+ T cells sorted from blood, taken in a trial of the OX40 agonist ivuxolimab. The receptors derive from an adult with an advanced solid tumor such as melanoma, head and neck, liver or kidney cancer.

The CDR3 reads CASSRTGGRETQYF. CDR3 coding DNA: TGCGCCAGCAGTCGCACAGGGGGGAGGGAGACCCAGTACTTC. The chain joins TRBV4-1 to TRBJ2-5; TRBD1 matches 8 bases. Germline lookup yields CDR1 MGHRA and CDR2 YSYEKL. The CDR3 length is 14 residues. The J segment lost 5 bases and the V segment lost 6 bases, leaving 8 bases of the junction unmatched.

The chain recombines TRBV19 with TRBJ1-6; 8 bases are shared with TRBD1. This CDR3 is 14 amino acids long. Germline CDR1 is LNHDA and CDR2 is SQIVND (reference sequence). Trimming removed 5 bases from V and 7 bases from J; junction bases left unmatched: 4. The CDR3 region is CASSLRTGNSPLHF. CDR3 nucleotides: TGTGCCAGTAGTCTCCGGACAGGGAATTCACCCCTCCACTTT.

The gene calls are TRBV19 and TRBJ1-5, with 9 bases identical to TRBD1. The CDR3 consists of 15 residues. The germline gives CDR1 LNHDA, CDR2 SQIVND (reference sequence). J was trimmed by 7 bases and V by 2 bases; bases with no gene match: 6. CDR3 in DNA: TGTGCCAGTAGTATAACAGGGGGCAATTACCAGCCCCAGCATTTT. Its protein is CASSITGGNYQPQHF. Complete variable domain (other parts from reference TRBV19 and TRBJ1-5): DGGITQSPKYLFRKEGQNVTLSCEQNLNHDAMYWYRQDPGQGLRLIYYSQIVNDFQKGDIAEGYSVSREKKESFPLTVTSAQKNPTAFYLCASSITGGNYQPQHFGDGTRLSIL.

V is TRBV5-4 and J is TRBJ1-1, with 7 nucleotides matching TRBD1. The germline CDR1 and CDR2 sequences are SGHNT and YYREEE (reference sequence). With V trimmed by 4 bases and J by 3 bases, 6 bases remained unmatched. The CDR3 is made up of 14 amino acids. CDR3 residues: CASSPGQTDTEAFF. The CDR3 coding sequence is TGTGCCAGCAGCCCGGGACAGACAGACACTGAAGCTTTCTTT.

The chain employs TRBV28 and TRBJ2-1, with 7 nucleotides matching TRBD1. J lost 5 bases, V lost 6 bases, and 10 bases had no gene match. This CDR3 region has 15 residues. Germline V CDR1 and CDR2: MDHEN, SYDVKM. The CDR3 reads CASSPDRFKHNEQFF. In DNA form, the CDR3 reads TGTGCCAGCAGCCCGGACAGGTTTAAGCACAATGAGCAGTTCTTC. Full variable domain (rest looked up from reference TRBV28 and TRBJ2-1): DVKVTQSSRYLVKRTGEKVFLECVQDMDHENMFWYRQDPGLGLRLIYFSYDVKMKEKGDIPEGYSVSREKKERFSLILESASTNQTSMYLCASSPDRFKHNEQFFGPGTRLTVL.

The chain has TRBV6-5 and TRBJ2-3; D may be TRBD2 (7 bases). V gave up 5 bases and J gave up 1 base, with 13 bases separating them. Germline V gene lookup returns CDR1 MNHEY and CDR2 SVGAGI. The CDR3 sequence is 15 residues long. The CDR3 protein is CASSQGGAGTDTQYF. The CDR3 nucleotides read TGTGCCAGCAGTCAAGGGGGGGCTGGCACAGATACGCAGTATTTT.

The genes are TRBV14 and TRBJ2-4; the D is unclear. V lost 8 bases, J lost 3 bases, and 8 bases lay in between. This CDR3 has 12 residues. Germline-derived CDR1 and CDR2 are SGHDN and FVKESK. The CDR3 loop reads CASSFGKNIQYF. CDR3 nucleotide sequence: TGTGCCAGCTCCTTTGGCAAAAACATTCAGTACTTC.

The CDR3 nucleotides are TGTGCCAGCAGCGTAGGTTGGGGGACAGATACGCAGTATTTT. This encodes CASSVGWGTDTQYF. The chain recombines TRBV9 with TRBJ2-3; D possibly uses TRBD1 or TRBD2 (5 bases each). V dropped 0 bases and J dropped 3 bases, with 8 bases sitting between them. The CDR3 contains 14 residues. CDR1 and CDR2 (germline): SGDLS, YYNGEE.

The genes are TRBV12-2 and TRBJ2-7. TRBV12-2 is a pseudogene locus. CDR3 length equals 13 residues. This CDR3 reads CASSYVTSYEQYF. The CDR3 region has the DNA TGTGCCAGCAGCTACGTAACCAGCTACGAGCAGTACTTC.

The gene calls are TRBV20-1 and TRBJ1-1; D is unresolved. This CDR3 is built from 9 residues. CDR1 is DFQATT, CDR2 SNEGSKA, per germline (reference sequence). V was cut by 8 bases and J by 7 bases, with 8 bases left in between. CDR3 region: CSPISEAFF. The DNA of the CDR3 is TGCAGTCCCATCAGTGAAGCTTTCTTT.

This clone was seen a single time. This chain joins TRBV10-3 and TRBJ2-7, with a tentative D call TRBD2 (7 bases). Germline lookup yields CDR1 ENHRY and CDR2 SYGVKD. With 0 bases removed from V and 2 bases from J, the gap between germline ends came to 11 bases. There are 15 residues in the CDR3. This chain's CDR3 is CAISESSGGPYEQYF. CDR3 DNA sequence: TGTGCCATCAGTGAGTCGTCGGGGGGCCCCTACGAGCAGTACTTC.

The chain is built from TRBV7-9 and TRBJ1-1, with 9 bases that match TRBD1. The CDR3 covers 14 residues. The germline V gene has CDR1 SEHNR and CDR2 FQNEAQ (reference sequence). J lost 4 bases, V lost 8 bases, and 8 bases had no gene match. The CDR3 nucleotides read TGTGCCAGCCCTCCGGGACAGGGTCCCACTGAAGCTTTCTTT. This codes for CASPPGQGPTEAFF.

The chain couples TRBV6-1 to TRBJ2-2; tentative D call: TRBD1 (5 bases). V was trimmed by 4 bases and J by 1 base, leaving 10 bases between them. The CDR3 extends over 15 amino acids. From germline, CDR1 is MNHNS and CDR2 SASEGT. CDR3 DNA: TGTGCCAGCAGTGCGACAGTGTTGAACACCGGGGAGCTGTTTTTT. Translation: CASSATVLNTGELFF.

The table lists this clone with a few counts. The chain links TRBV7-2 to TRBJ2-1, with D perhaps matching TRBD1 (6 bases). This CDR3 spans 17 amino acids. The germline V gene encodes CDR1 SGHTA and CDR2 FQGNSA. The V gene lost 4 bases and the J gene lost 0 bases, with 16 bases spanning the gap. Here the CDR3 reads CASSSPRQASSYNEQFF. The CDR3 DNA is TGTGCCAGCAGCTCACCTCGACAGGCTAGCTCCTACAATGAGCAGTTCTTC. Full variable domain (remainder filled in from reference TRBV7-2 and TRBJ2-1): GAGVSQSPSNKVTEKGKDVELRCDPISGHTALYWYRQSLGQGLEFLIYFQGNSAPDKSGLPSDRFSAERTGGSVSTLTIQRTQQEDSAVYLCASSSPRQASSYNEQFFGPGTRLTVL.

V and J are TRBV7-2 and TRBJ2-2; D gene unclear. This CDR3 is built from 14 residues. Per the germline V gene, CDR1 is SGHTA and CDR2 is FQGNSA. The V and J ends lost 7 bases and 0 bases respectively, with 9 bases between them. This CDR3 reads CASNSQPNTGELFF. The CDR3 DNA follows: TGTGCCAGCAACAGCCAACCGAACACCGGGGAGCTGTTTTTT.

The chain has TRBV5-8 and TRBJ1-5, with D possibly matching TRBD1 (5 bases). The CDR3 is 15 amino acids. Germline V lookup: CDR1 SGHTS, CDR2 YDEGEE. Deletions cut 4 bases from V and 10 bases from J, with 21 bases between. CDR3 DNA sequence: TGTGCCAGCAGCCTCCCGGGACGGTTCAATCGACCCCAGCATTTT. This sequence encodes CASSLPGRFNRPQHF.

This sequence joins TRBV6-6 and TRBJ1-6; no definite D call. This CDR3 spans 14 amino acids. V lost 0 bases, J lost 15 bases, and 15 bases lay in between. Germline CDR1 and CDR2: MNHNY and SVGAGI (reference sequence). The CDR3, as DNA: TGTGCCAGCAGTTACTCTCCAGGCCGAGATCGCCTCCACTTT. Its protein is CASSYSPGRDRLHF.

The chain recombines TRBV7-3 with TRBJ2-5; 8 positions match TRBD1. This CDR3 spans 16 amino acids. V dropped 5 bases and J dropped 4; count of bases not matched to a gene: 12. Per the germline V gene, CDR1 is SGHTA and CDR2 is FQGTGA. The CDR3 protein is CASSQTGGQVGETQYF. The CDR3 DNA follows: TGTGCCAGCAGCCAAACAGGGGGGCAAGTGGGAGAGACCCAGTACTTC.

The rearrangement uses TRBV7-2 and TRBJ1-3; D is perhaps TRBD1 (6 bases). The CDR3 spans 15 residues. Germline assignment: CDR1 SGHTA and CDR2 FQGNSA. V lost 2 bases to trimming and J lost 9 bases, with 17 bases between them. The CDR3 DNA reads as TGTGCCAGCAGCTTACCCCGGGACATGGGGGGCACCATATATTTT. It encodes CASSLPRDMGGTIYF.

CDR3 region: CASSLEGGAINEQYV. CDR3 coding DNA: TGTGCCAGCAGCTTGGAGGGCGGGGCGATCAACGAGCAGTACGTC. The chain joins TRBV11-2 to TRBJ2-7, with D maybe TRBD2 (6 bases). The V gene's germline CDR1 is SGHAT and CDR2 FQNNGV. Between the trimmed V and J ends, which lost 3 bases and 5 bases, there was a span of 17 bases. The CDR3 covers 15 residues.

The CDR3 coding sequence is TGTGCCAGCAGCTTAGATCACAGCCAAGAGACCCAGTACTTC. Its translation is CASSLDHSQETQYF. The chain carries TRBV7-2 and TRBJ2-5; D remains unclear. This CDR3 is built from 14 residues. Germline CDR1 and CDR2: SGHTA and FQGNSA. V was pared by 1 base and J by 1 base, with 7 bases between.

This chain connects TRBV28 to TRBJ1-1; D call uncertain. The V end lost 3 bases, the J end lost 11 bases, and 7 bases lay between the germline ends. This CDR3 is built from 10 residues. Germline values: CDR1 MDHEN, CDR2 SYDVKM. The CDR3 loop is CASSLVRAFF. CDR3 nucleotides: TGTGCCAGCAGTTTGGTCCGGGCTTTCTTT.

CDR3 loop: CASSLARAGWGKNYEQYF. Written as DNA, the CDR3 is TGTGCCAGCAGCCTAGCTAGGGCGGGGTGGGGAAAAAACTACGAGCAGTACTTC. The chain employs TRBV27 and TRBJ2-7; D might be TRBD2 (6 bases). CDR1 is MNHEY, CDR2 SMNVEV, per germline (reference sequence). This CDR3 is 18 amino acids long. V was cut by 6 bases and J by 3 bases, with 27 bases left in between.

The CDR3: CASSGGSYGYTF. In nucleotides, the CDR3 is TGTGCCAGCAGCGGGGGGAGCTATGGCTACACCTTC. This chain uses TRBV7-2 with TRBJ1-2; D perhaps matches TRBD1 (5 bases). The germline V and J ends were trimmed by 5 bases and 4 bases, with 8 bases remaining between them. The CDR3 has 12 residues. The germline gives CDR1 SGHTA, CDR2 FQGNSA.

CDR3 loop: CAATSGGNYGYTF. The DNA for the CDR3 is TGTGCCGCGACATCTGGCGGAAACTATGGCTACACCTTC. The rearrangement joins TRBV6-1 to TRBJ1-2; D is ambiguous. CDR3 length: 13 amino acids. V gave up 11 bases and J gave up 2 bases, with 15 bases separating them. From germline, CDR1 is MNHNS and CDR2 SASEGT.

The rearrangement joins TRBV27 to TRBJ2-5; perhaps D is TRBD1 or TRBD2 (5 bases each). The germline gives CDR1 MNHEY, CDR2 SMNVEV (reference sequence). This CDR3 has 15 amino acids. Trimming removed 3 bases from V and 5 bases from J, with 16 bases in between. CDR3 sequence (DNA): TGTGCCAGCAGTTTGGGGACCGGGGCCTGGGAGACCCAGTACTTC. This gives the protein CASSLGTGAWETQYF.

The chain joins TRBV18 to TRBJ2-7, with 8 nucleotides matching TRBD1. CDR1 is KGHSH, CDR2 LQKENI, per germline. J was trimmed by 2 bases and V by 3 bases; bases with no gene match: 3. This CDR3 is 14 amino acids long. The CDR3 bases are TGTGCCAGCTCACCCGGGACAGGACCCTACGAGCAGTACGTC. This codes for CASSPGTGPYEQYV.